The 22 T cell receptor beta chains below all came from one sample that was sequenced in a study of cytomegalovirus exposure and HLA in healthy donors. Libraries were prepared by immunoSEQ multiplex PCR; TCRdb keeps only in-frame clonotypes and omits some of them. Of around 140,000 clones listed, less than 95% are singletons. The specimen sequenced was PBMCs. These receptors all come from a man aged 18 to 29 in good health and CMV-seropositive.

The genes are TRBV2 and TRBJ1-1; D remains unclear. From germline, CDR1 is SNHLY and CDR2 FYNNEI. The V end was cut by 4 bases, the J end by 5 bases, with 8 bases between. The CDR3 has 12 amino acids. The CDR3 protein is CASSVPRTEAFF. CDR3 DNA sequence: TGTGCCAGCAGTGTTCCTAGGACTGAAGCTTTCTTT.

This clone was observed a handful of times. This chain links TRBV18 with TRBJ2-1; tentative D call: TRBD1 (6 bases). The germline V gene has CDR1 KGHSH and CDR2 LQKENI. The CDR3 totals 17 residues. V lost 3 bases, J lost 5 bases, and 20 bases lay in between. CDR3 in amino acids: CASSPSSGTRSNNEQFF. The CDR3 nucleotides read TGTGCCAGCTCACCCTCATCCGGGACAAGGTCCAACAATGAGCAGTTCTTC.

V and J are TRBV6-5 and TRBJ2-1; 9 positions agree with TRBD2. CDR3 length: 15 residues. J lost 6 bases, V lost 5 bases, and 8 bases had no gene match. Germline CDR1 MNHEY, CDR2 SVGAGI. The CDR3 region is CASSPGTSRGNEQFF. The CDR3 DNA reads as TGTGCCAGCAGTCCAGGGACTAGCCGGGGCAATGAGCAGTTCTTC.

This clone has a handful of counts. V and J are TRBV4-1 and TRBJ1-2; a possible D gene is TRBD1 (5 bases). V was pared by 11 bases and J by 7 bases, with 20 bases between. CDR1 and CDR2 (germline): MGHRA, YSYEKL. This CDR3 region has 13 residues. The CDR3 loop reads CASSPQGRAGYTF. The DNA for the CDR3 is TGCGCCTCCAGCCCCCAGGGCAGGGCTGGCTACACCTTC.

The chain couples TRBV5-1 to TRBJ2-2, with TRBD1 as a possible D gene (5 bases). CDR1 and CDR2 from the germline V gene are SGHRS and YFSETQ. Trimming shortened V by 0 bases and J by 4 bases, and 7 bases separated the two germline ends. The CDR3 is 14 amino acids. CDR3 protein: CASSLVRVTGELFF. The CDR3 coding sequence is TGCGCCAGCAGCTTGGTCAGGGTCACCGGGGAGCTGTTTTTT.

The J gene is TRBJ1-2, the V gene TRBV4-1; maybe TRBD1 (6 bases). The CDR3 runs to 13 residues. Trimming left V 3 bases short and J 6 bases short, with 11 bases between. CDR1 and CDR2 (germline): MGHRA, YSYEKL. CDR3 sequence (DNA): TGCGCCAGCAGCCAGGAAACAGGGCATGGCTACACCTTC. It encodes CASSQETGHGYTF.

The rearrangement uses TRBV2 and TRBJ2-6; D gene unclear. CDR3 length: 15 amino acids. V lost 3 bases, J lost 2 bases, and 8 bases lay in between. The germline gives CDR1 SNHLY, CDR2 FYNNEI. The CDR3 here is CASSDLHPGANVLTF. The CDR3 nucleotides are TGTGCCAGCAGTGATTTACACCCTGGGGCCAACGTCCTGACTTTC.

This sequence joins TRBV19 and TRBJ2-2; tentative D call: TRBD1 (5 bases). Germline CDR1 reads LNHDA; CDR2 reads SQIVND (reference sequence). V lost 5 bases and J 3 bases, leaving 13 bases between the germline ends. The CDR3 length is 15 residues. CDR3 DNA: TGTGCCAGTAGTGCCCGTGACAGATACACCGGGGAGCTGTTTTTT. This encodes CASSARDRYTGELFF.

This rearrangement joins TRBV27 to TRBJ2-5; 14 nucleotides align to TRBD2. The V and J ends lost 3 bases and 6 bases, in that order; junction bases with no gene match: 3. The CDR3 is made up of 15 amino acids. The germline V gene has CDR1 MNHEY and CDR2 SMNVEV (reference sequence). The CDR3 DNA sequence: TGTGCCAGCAGTTTGGGACTAGCGGGAGCGCAGACCCAGTACTTC. Its translation is CASSLGLAGAQTQYF.

This chain uses TRBV2 with TRBJ2-1, with 10 nucleotides matching TRBD1. After removal of 5 bases from V and 8 bases from J, the junction contained 18 bases not matched to a gene. Germline CDR1 reads SNHLY; CDR2 reads FYNNEI. The CDR3 is 18 residues long. The CDR3 sequence is CASSKQLDRGGPLDEQFF. The CDR3 DNA reads as TGTGCCAGCAGTAAACAATTGGACAGGGGGGGGCCTTTGGATGAGCAGTTCTTC.

Here the CDR3 reads CASSLRSARGWKDEQYF. As DNA, the CDR3 is TGTGCCAGCAGTTTAAGATCGGCCCGGGGATGGAAAGACGAGCAGTACTTC. V and J are TRBV28 and TRBJ2-7, with a tentative D call TRBD2 (5 bases). CDR3 length: 17 amino acids. Germline CDR1 and CDR2: MDHEN and SYDVKM. Trimming removed 2 bases at V and 5 bases at J, with 22 bases between.

The V gene is TRBV5-1, the J gene TRBJ2-3, with a weak D call TRBD1 (6 bases). The V gene's germline CDR1 is SGHRS and CDR2 YFSETQ. This CDR3 has 16 amino acids. Trimming took 0 bases from V and 6 from J, leaving 17 bases between them. CDR3 protein: CASSLAQGKFVDTQYF. The CDR3 nucleotides read TGCGCCAGCAGCTTGGCACAGGGAAAGTTCGTGGATACGCAGTATTTT.

V and J are TRBV6-1 and TRBJ2-2; 12 bases are shared with TRBD1. The J segment lost 3 bases and the V segment lost 7 bases, leaving 3 bases of the junction unmatched. CDR3 length equals 15 residues. Germline V gives CDR1 MNHNS, CDR2 SASEGT. Here the CDR3 reads CASTGTGGDTGELFF. The DNA of the CDR3 is TGTGCCAGCACCGGGACAGGGGGCGACACCGGGGAGCTGTTTTTT.

The CDR3 DNA sequence: TGTGCCAGCAGCTCCCGAGCCCAGGATCTGTTTTTT. Its translation: CASSSRAQDLFF. This rearrangement joins TRBV5-6 to TRBJ1-4; D not certain. From germline, CDR1 is SGHDT and CDR2 YYEEEE. Trimming left V 3 bases short and J 14 bases short, with 14 bases between. The CDR3 has 12 amino acids.

This clone was found once. This sequence joins TRBV19 and TRBJ2-7, with 7 nucleotides matching TRBD1. V shed 1 base, J shed 4 bases, and the junction held 10 bases outside the gene matches. Germline CDR1 reads LNHDA; CDR2 reads SQIVND (reference sequence). The CDR3 totals 16 residues. CDR3: CASSIVTGNGVYEQYF. CDR3 DNA sequence: TGTGCCAGTAGTATAGTGACAGGGAATGGCGTTTACGAGCAGTACTTC.

The J gene is TRBJ2-2, the V gene TRBV4-2, with 9 bases that match TRBD2. Germline CDR1 LGHNA, CDR2 YNFKEQ. This CDR3 spans 14 amino acids. V was clipped by 7 bases and J by 5 bases; unmatched bases: 5. CDR3 sequence: CASIGSGRTGELFF. CDR3 in DNA: TGTGCCAGCATAGGTAGCGGGAGAACCGGGGAGCTGTTTTTT.

The chain combines TRBV10-2 with TRBJ2-3; 9 nucleotides align to TRBD2. The CDR3 contains 16 residues. Per germline, CDR1 WSHSY and CDR2 SAAADI. The V segment lost 7 bases and the J segment 1 base; nucleotides outside the gene matches: 9. The CDR3 DNA sequence: TGCGCCAGCAAAACAAGCGGGAGGAGGGGCACAGATACGCAGTATTTT. Translating it yields CASKTSGRRGTDTQYF.

The chain employs TRBV29-1 and TRBJ1-2, with a possible D match to TRBD1 (5 bases). Germline CDR1 and CDR2: SQVTM and ANQGSEA. V shed 6 bases and J shed 5 bases, with 13 bases lying between them. CDR3 length equals 12 residues. The DNA for the CDR3 is TGCAGCGTCCCCCAGGGTCAGTATGGCTACACCTTC. Its translation: CSVPQGQYGYTF.

The genes are TRBV7-6 and TRBJ2-3, with TRBD2 matching over 10 bases. From germline, CDR1 is SGHVS and CDR2 FNYEAQ. With V trimmed by 5 bases and J by 7 bases, 12 bases remained unmatched. The CDR3 totals 16 residues. This chain's CDR3 is CASSPEAGTSANTQYF. For the CDR3, the DNA is TGTGCCAGCAGCCCGGAGGCCGGGACTAGCGCTAATACGCAGTATTTT.

This clone was seen a single time. V usage is TRBV28 and J usage is TRBJ2-4, with D tentatively TRBD1 (7 bases). This CDR3 is built from 19 residues. The V and J ends lost 4 bases and 3 bases respectively, with 25 bases between them. Germline CDR1 MDHEN, CDR2 SYDVKM. The CDR3 nucleotides read TGTGCCAGCAGTTCCAACAGGGGCGGGTGGCGACTAGACAAAAACATTCAGTACTTC. This sequence encodes CASSSNRGGWRLDKNIQYF.

The gene calls are TRBV4-2 and TRBJ2-1; D remains ambiguous. Trimming shortened V by 0 bases and J by 13 bases, and 16 bases separated the two germline ends. The V gene's germline CDR1 is LGHNA and CDR2 YNFKEQ. This CDR3 comprises 14 residues. The CDR3, as DNA: TGTGCCAGCAGCCAAGATAGTTGGGTAGCTGCACAGTTCTTC. This translates into CASSQDSWVAAQFF.

This clone was recorded a few times. The CDR3 nucleotides read TGTGCCAGTAGCTACTCGCACAATCAGCCCCAGCATTTT. Its protein is CASSYSHNQPQHF. This chain links TRBV19 with TRBJ1-5; D is unclear. CDR1 is LNHDA and CDR2 is SQIVND in the germline V gene (reference sequence). The V end was cut by 6 bases, the J end by 3 bases, with 9 bases between. This CDR3 contains 13 residues.